This is a list of T cell receptor beta chains from one sample in a study of cytomegalovirus exposure and HLA in healthy donors. The protocol was immunoSEQ multiplex PCR, while the TCRdb copy is restricted to in-frame clones and leaves out a portion. The sample has 150,000 to 200,000 clones; approximately 81% are singletons. Sequences were obtained from PBMCs. Receptor source: a man younger than 35 in good health and CMV-seropositive. The CDR3 runs from the conserved cysteine through the conserved F or W. A D gene is named only where the DNA matches it firmly.

>TRBJ2-1|TRBV2|-
CASRQESSYNEQFF
>TRBJ1-1|TRBV13|-
CASSLDGNTEAFF
>TRBJ2-3|TRBV19|TRBD1
CASSMDHRGRVTDTQYF
>TRBJ1-1|TRBV6-1|TRBD1
CASSQGTGGWIMASEAFF
>TRBJ2-2|TRBV4-3|TRBD2
CASSRSGGSANTGELFF
>TRBJ1-4|TRBV18|TRBD1
CASSLNQGGIDEKLFF
>TRBJ2-4|TRBV19|TRBD1
CASSTGQDIQYF
>TRBJ2-7|TRBV5-1|TRBD1
CASSLDGTAADEQYF
>TRBJ1-2|TRBV2|-
CASSEALRAGNGYTF
>TRBJ2-3|TRBV5-6|-
CASSLKGVDTQYF
>TRBJ2-7|TRBV4-1|-
CASSQDESPGGLYEQYF
>TRBJ1-5|TRBV7-2|TRBD1
CASGKLGGTGSAQPQHF
>TRBJ2-2|TRBV5-6|TRBD1
CASTKAGGNTGELFF
>TRBJ1-1|TRBV29-1|-
CSATKVGVNTEAFF
>TRBJ1-2|TRBV27|-
CASSLSGRGGLFYGYTF
>TRBJ2-2|TRBV7-8|-
CASSLTRGVTGELFF
>TRBJ1-5|TRBV2|-
CASSGRGHQPQHF
>TRBJ2-5|TRBV6-5|TRBD1
CASSRSQGAWETQYF
>TRBJ1-4|TRBV6-1|TRBD1
CASRRQGTGEKLFF
>TRBJ1-4|TRBV7-6|TRBD1
CASSGGTGPNEKLFF
>TRBJ1-2|TRBV30|-
CAWSRPGGNYGYTF
>TRBJ2-7|TRBV2|TRBD1
CASINPGQASYEQYF
>TRBJ1-2|TRBV2|TRBD1
CASSPDRGQGYGYTF
>TRBJ1-2|TRBV28|TRBD1
CASSLGGQGAILVGYTF
>TRBJ1-6|TRBV5-6|TRBD1
CASRLRTGSGSPLHF
>TRBJ1-1|TRBV19|TRBD1
CASSMGQLEAFF
>TRBJ1-5|TRBV7-8|TRBD1
CASSLLPPDRDNQPQHF
>TRBJ2-7|TRBV11-2|TRBD1
CASSLGDRGSPWWF
>TRBJ1-1|TRBV7-6|-
CASSLGYGEAFF
>TRBJ1-5|TRBV18|-
CASSNGVGNQPQHF
>TRBJ2-7|TRBV5-6|-
CASSLVGPREQYF